Listed here are 23 T cell receptor beta chains from one sample, sequenced in a study of regulatory T cells in long-lasting Graves disease (dated by TCRdb to the early 2020s). Libraries were built with multiplex PCR. Sequencing relied on an Illumina HiSeq 4000. To build TCR beta libraries, CDR3 regions were amplified by Arm-PCR using iRepertoire HTBI primers. TCRdb ran its own pipeline on the public reads, namely fastp trimming at Q25 and MiXCR clone calling, and kept in-frame beta chains. Identical CDR3 proteins give one entry, which carries the most common genes and DNA. Counted in this sample were hundreds of thousands of distinct CDR3 sequences; 15% to 20% of them appeared once. In total, the top ten clones hold approximately 20% of the sample. The label giving this sample's time point can be read as: newly diagnosed GD, antithyroid drugs for less than 3 months. RNA was extracted from PBMCs in TRIzol for both TCR sequencing and RNA sequencing.

These data were also filed under a second study, of T cells in Graves' hyperthyroidism and ophthalmopathy.

This sample comprised peripheral blood mononuclear cells (PBMCs), obtained at new diagnosis, from a patient treated with antithyroid drugs. The receptors were gathered from a woman aged 25 to 39 with Graves disease. Donor details come from another sample of the same person, matched by shared clones.

This clonotype was counted at least ten times. The chain carries TRBV28 and TRBJ2-7; D call uncertain. The CDR3 runs 12 residues. Germline V CDR1 and CDR2: MDHEN, SYDVKM. Deletions cut 3 bases from V and 8 bases from J, with 11 bases between. The chain's CDR3 is CASSFTVSQQYF. CDR3 bases: TGTGCCAGCAGTTTTACGGTTAGCCAGCAGTACTTC.

There are many counts of this clonotype. The chain employs TRBV28 and TRBJ2-7; D may be TRBD1 (6 bases). V lost 3 bases and J lost 5, with 11 bases in between. Germline values: CDR1 MDHEN, CDR2 SYDVKM. This CDR3 region has 13 residues. The CDR3 coding sequence is TGTGCCAGCAGTTTCAGGGGAAGGAACGAGCAGTACTTC. Translated, it gives CASSFRGRNEQYF.

The chain employs TRBV7-3 and TRBJ2-1; D might be TRBD1 (6 bases). V shed 5 bases and J shed 3 bases, with 14 bases lying between them. The CDR3 sequence is 15 residues long. Germline V gene lookup returns CDR1 SGHTA and CDR2 FQGTGA. The CDR3 sequence is CASSPGQNYYNEQFF. The CDR3 DNA reads as TGTGCCAGCAGCCCCGGACAGAACTACTACAATGAGCAGTTCTTC.

In its sample, this clonotype was seen many times. The genes are TRBV25-1 and TRBJ1-5; D remains ambiguous. This CDR3 comprises 14 residues. CDR1 and CDR2 (germline): MGHDK, SYGVNS. The V gene lost 3 bases and the J gene lost 9 bases, with 15 bases spanning the gap. The CDR3 DNA reads TGTGCCAGCAGTGATCTCCAGGAACTATCGCCCCAGCATTTT. Amino acids: CASSDLQELSPQHF.

This clonotype has ten or more counts. The V call is TRBV19, the J call TRBJ1-5; the D gene is possibly TRBD1 (6 bases). Germline assignment: CDR1 LNHDA and CDR2 SQIVND (reference sequence). Trimming stripped 1 base from V and 4 bases from J, with 8 bases between. This CDR3 comprises 14 residues. For the CDR3, the DNA is TGTGCCAGTAGTATAGGACAGGATAATCAGCCCCAGCATTTT. This gives the protein CASSIGQDNQPQHF.

This clonotype was observed at least ten times. The V and J genes are TRBV29-1 and TRBJ2-3, with 9 bases that match TRBD2. J lost 1 base, V lost 7 bases, and 6 bases had no gene match. The CDR3 totals 14 residues. In germline, CDR1 is SQVTM, CDR2 ANQGSEA. CDR3 DNA sequence: TGCAGCGCAAGAGCGGGAGGAGGCACAGATACGCAGTATTTT. Translating gives CSARAGGGTDTQYF.

The rearrangement joins TRBV30 to TRBJ1-6; tentative D call: TRBD1 (6 bases). This CDR3 comprises 15 residues. Germline V gene data show CDR1 as GTSNPN and CDR2 as SVGIG (reference sequence). V gave up 3 bases and J gave up 7 bases, with 16 bases separating them. CDR3 sequence reads: CAWSPRGRVNSPLHF. The CDR3 DNA sequence: TGTGCCTGGAGCCCCAGGGGCCGCGTGAATTCACCCCTCCACTTT.

The sample holds many counts of this clonotype. The gene calls are TRBV5-1 and TRBJ2-1, with 10 bases that match TRBD1. Looked up from germline, CDR1 is SGHRS and CDR2 is YFSETQ. Unmatched junction bases numbered 1, after V lost 2 bases and J lost 5 bases. This CDR3 comprises 14 residues. CDR3 nucleotides: TGCGCCAGCAGCTTCGGGACAGGGGACAATGAGCAGTTCTTC. Protein product: CASSFGTGDNEQFF.

This clonotype showed up just a few times. This chain links TRBV20-1 with TRBJ2-5, with D possibly matching TRBD2 (7 bases). CDR1 and CDR2 (germline): DFQATT, SNEGSKA (reference sequence). The CDR3 is 18 amino acids. The V end was cut by 1 base, the J end by 2 bases, with 23 bases between. The CDR3 region is CSARGGLPAKGHQETQYF. The CDR3 DNA is TGCAGTGCTAGAGGGGGACTACCAGCGAAGGGACATCAAGAGACCCAGTACTTC.

V and J are TRBV5-4 and TRBJ1-4, with 7 nucleotides matching TRBD1. The CDR3 is made up of 14 amino acids. Unmatched junction bases numbered 6, after V lost 4 bases and J lost 6 bases. From germline, CDR1 is SGHNT and CDR2 YYREEE (reference sequence). The CDR3 region is CASSPHRGHEKLFF. DNA of the CDR3: TGTGCCAGCAGCCCCCACAGGGGTCATGAAAAACTGTTTTTT.

The chain links TRBV19 to TRBJ2-2; the match to TRBD2 covers 9 bases. Trimming at V came to 9 bases and at J to 5 bases, leaving 10 bases not matched to a gene. The CDR3 spans 15 residues. Germline V gene lookup returns CDR1 LNHDA and CDR2 SQIVND (reference sequence). This chain's CDR3 is CASQSGLARTGELFF. CDR3 nucleotides: TGTGCCAGCCAATCGGGACTAGCTAGGACCGGGGAGCTGTTTTTT.

To note about this clonotype: A much larger clonotype is one base distant, so this may be a read error. The final CDR3 position lacks the conserved phenylalanine or tryptophan, pointing to a likely read error. No DNA is shown, since the ends of the CDR3 on it are uncertain; the CDR3 is the one TCRdb lists. The rearrangement links TRBV3-1 to TRBJ2-5; the D segment call TRBD1 is taken from the table without a DNA check. Germline loops: CDR1 LGHDT, CDR2 YNNKEL (reference sequence). The CDR3 extends over 13 residues, inclusive of both ends. This chain's CDR3 is CASSDRAGGPASI.

This clonotype was recorded many times. The genes are TRBV28 and TRBJ1-1; D may be TRBD1 (5 bases). The CDR3 is 15 residues long. V gave up 7 bases and J gave up 0 bases, with 15 bases separating them. In germline, CDR1 is MDHEN, CDR2 SYDVKM. The CDR3 loop is CASIFQGVLNTEAFF. The CDR3 nucleotides read TGTGCCAGCATCTTCCAAGGGGTCCTGAACACTGAAGCTTTCTTT.

The chain has TRBV15 and TRBJ2-7; 16 nucleotides align to TRBD2. Germline loops: CDR1 LNHNV, CDR2 YYDKDF (reference sequence). V trimming: 3 bases; J trimming: 2 bases; junction bases outside the gene matches: 16. The CDR3 is 21 residues long. CDR3 sequence (DNA): TGTGCCACCAGCAGTAGATATTCCGGGACTAGCGGGAGGGCCCGTCCCTACGAGCAGTACTTC. Its translation is CATSSRYSGTSGRARPYEQYF.

There are many counts of this clonotype. V is TRBV6-2 or TRBV6-3 and J is TRBJ2-1; D unclear. CDR1 is MNHEY and CDR2 is SVGEGT in the germline V gene. The CDR3 totals 14 residues. V lost 5 bases and J 6 bases, leaving 14 bases between the germline ends. The CDR3 loop reads CASSESVGLNEQFF. The CDR3 bases are TGTGCCAGCAGTGAATCCGTCGGGCTCAATGAGCAGTTCTTC.

This clonotype was observed at least ten times. The chain recombines TRBV20-1 with TRBJ1-1; no firm D call. Germline V gives CDR1 DFQATT, CDR2 SNEGSKA (reference sequence). The CDR3 loop spans 14 amino acids. V was pared by 0 bases and J by 1 base, with 9 bases between. The CDR3: CSARDTQKNTEAFF. As DNA, the CDR3 is TGCAGTGCTAGAGATACGCAGAAGAACACTGAAGCTTTCTTT.

The CDR3 here is CASSVSPNSGLSYEQYF. Written as DNA, the CDR3 is TGTGCCAGCAGCGTAAGTCCCAACTCGGGACTCTCCTACGAGCAGTACTTC. V and J are TRBV9 and TRBJ2-7; maybe TRBD2 (6 bases). The CDR3 length is 17 residues. Trimming stripped 1 base from V and 0 bases from J, with 17 bases between. Per germline, CDR1 SGDLS and CDR2 YYNGEE.

The chain employs TRBV19 and TRBJ2-7; D is perhaps TRBD2 (6 bases). The V end was cut by 3 bases, the J end by 4 bases, with 10 bases between. This CDR3 comprises 13 residues. Germline-derived CDR1 and CDR2 are LNHDA and SQIVND (reference sequence). Here the CDR3 DNA reads TGTGCCAGTAGTATCCAGGAGGGTTACGAGCAGTACTTC. Protein product: CASSIQEGYEQYF.

The J gene is TRBJ1-2, the V gene TRBV5-1; D may be TRBD1 (6 bases). Between the trimmed V and J ends, which lost 0 bases and 8 bases, there was a span of 14 bases. This CDR3 region has 14 residues. Germline CDR1 reads SGHRS; CDR2 reads YFSETQ. The CDR3 is CASSLEGGQRGYTF. CDR3 in DNA: TGCGCCAGCAGCTTGGAGGGCGGACAGCGCGGCTACACCTTC.

The chain recombines TRBV20-1 with TRBJ2-7; weak D call: TRBD2 (5 bases). Germline assignment: CDR1 DFQATT and CDR2 SNEGSKA (reference sequence). The CDR3 length is 12 residues. The CDR3 protein is CTVMDWDYEQYF. The CDR3 bases are TGCACCGTGATGGACTGGGACTACGAGCAGTACTTC.

CDR3 sequence (DNA): TGTGCCAGCAGCGAGGGACTAGAGGGCAGGGAGCTGTTTTTT. The encoded protein is CASSEGLEGRELFF. The chain combines TRBV9 with TRBJ2-2; 8 bases map to TRBD2. CDR3 length: 14 amino acids. The junction had 7 bases not matched to a gene; V was cut back by 3 bases and J by 9 bases. From germline, CDR1 is SGDLS and CDR2 YYNGEE.

This chain links TRBV20-1 with TRBJ2-3; 14 nucleotides agree with TRBD2. This CDR3 is 15 amino acids long. Trimming cost V 3 bases and J 4 bases; bases outside gene matches: 3. Germline values: CDR1 DFQATT, CDR2 SNEGSKA (reference sequence). CDR3 sequence (DNA): TGCAGTGCTAGGAGGGGACTAGCGGGAGCAGATACGCAGTATTTT. As protein: CSARRGLAGADTQYF.

The V and J genes are TRBV30 and TRBJ2-2, with 8 bases identical to TRBD2. CDR1 and CDR2 (germline): GTSNPN, SVGIG (reference sequence). Trimming removed 2 bases from V and 3 bases from J; junction bases left unmatched: 8. The CDR3 is made up of 16 amino acids. CDR3 DNA sequence: TGTGCCTGGAGTACCCGACTAGCGACTTACACCGGGGAGCTGTTTTTT. Residues: CAWSTRLATYTGELFF.